This T cell receptor beta chain appears in the sequencing data of a study of T cell clonotyping in hematopoietic cell transplantation. Study information: Cytoreduction preceded collection of pretransplant recipient samples. Regarding the study as a whole: Recipient TCR diversity dropped after transplant; expanded clonotypes rose from day 30 to 180. Few recipient clonotypes overlapped donors; over 97% were de novo at given depth.

Only in-frame clones appear in the TCRdb table, and some are missing; sequencing was by immunoSEQ multiplex PCR. The sample shows tens of thousands of clones, approximately 84% of them seen only once. Germline values: CDR1 MNHEY, CDR2 SVGAGI. V lost 6 bases, J lost 4 bases, and 17 bases lay in between. There are 15 residues in the CDR3. Documented time point: recipient sample about 28 days before transplant, after cytoreduction. Blood collection times were about day -28 and days 30, 100, 180 posttransplant. With respect to this clone: What it binds is not known.

The TCR sequence derives from a man aged 55 to 70 with biphenotypic leukemia. Some clones in this sample may be carry-over from other donors' samples. The chain links TRBV6-5 to TRBJ2-3; D might be TRBD1 (6 bases). The specimen comprised peripheral blood mononuclear cells, sampled before stem cell transplant. CDR3 amino acids: CASSSSGEVADTQYF. The DNA for the CDR3 is TGTGCCAGCAGCTCCTCAGGGGAAGTGGCAGATACGCAGTATTTT.